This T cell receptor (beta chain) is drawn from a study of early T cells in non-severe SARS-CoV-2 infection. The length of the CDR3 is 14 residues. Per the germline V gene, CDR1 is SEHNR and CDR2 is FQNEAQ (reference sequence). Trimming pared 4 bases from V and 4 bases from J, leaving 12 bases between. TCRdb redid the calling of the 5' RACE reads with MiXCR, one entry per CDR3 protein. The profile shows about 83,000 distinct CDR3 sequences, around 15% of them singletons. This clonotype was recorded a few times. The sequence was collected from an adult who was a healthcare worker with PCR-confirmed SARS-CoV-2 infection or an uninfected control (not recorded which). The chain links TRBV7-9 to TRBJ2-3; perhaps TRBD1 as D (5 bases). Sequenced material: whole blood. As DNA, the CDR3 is TGTGCCAGCAGCTCACTCAAAGGGGCAGATACGCAGTATTTT. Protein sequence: CASSSLKGADTQYF.